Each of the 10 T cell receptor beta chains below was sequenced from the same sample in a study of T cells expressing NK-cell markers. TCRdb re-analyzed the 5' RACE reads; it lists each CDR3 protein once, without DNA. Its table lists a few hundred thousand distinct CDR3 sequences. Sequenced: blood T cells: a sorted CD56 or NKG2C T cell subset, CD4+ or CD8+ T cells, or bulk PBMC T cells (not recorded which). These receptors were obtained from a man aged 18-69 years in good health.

The CDR3: CASSKAGLTYTLSYNEQFF. The chain couples TRBV19 to TRBJ2-1. Per germline, CDR1 LNHDA and CDR2 SQIVND (reference sequence). CDR3 length: 19 amino acids.

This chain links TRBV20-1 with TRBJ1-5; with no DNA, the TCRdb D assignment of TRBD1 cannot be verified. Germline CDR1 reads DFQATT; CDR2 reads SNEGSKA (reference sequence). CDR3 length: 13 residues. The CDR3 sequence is CSARRTGGEPQHF.

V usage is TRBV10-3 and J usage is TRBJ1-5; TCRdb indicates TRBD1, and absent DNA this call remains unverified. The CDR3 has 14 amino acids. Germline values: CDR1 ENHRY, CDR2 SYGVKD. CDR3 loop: CAISGGTMNQPQHF.

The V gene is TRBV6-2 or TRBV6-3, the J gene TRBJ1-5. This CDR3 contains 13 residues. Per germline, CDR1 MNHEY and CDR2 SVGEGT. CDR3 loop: CAIRAGRNQPQHF.

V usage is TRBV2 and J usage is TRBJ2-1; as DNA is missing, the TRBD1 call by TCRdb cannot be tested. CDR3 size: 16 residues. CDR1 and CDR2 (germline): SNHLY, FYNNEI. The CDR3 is CASSDPHRPTRNEQFF.

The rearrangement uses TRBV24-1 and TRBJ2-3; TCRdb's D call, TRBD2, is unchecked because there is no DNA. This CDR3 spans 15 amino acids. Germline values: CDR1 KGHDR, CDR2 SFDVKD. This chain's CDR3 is CATSDPRGGKDTQYF.

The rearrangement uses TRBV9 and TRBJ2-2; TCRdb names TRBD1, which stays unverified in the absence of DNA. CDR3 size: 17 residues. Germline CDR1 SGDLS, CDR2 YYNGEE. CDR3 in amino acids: CASSQVFFGGNTGELFF.

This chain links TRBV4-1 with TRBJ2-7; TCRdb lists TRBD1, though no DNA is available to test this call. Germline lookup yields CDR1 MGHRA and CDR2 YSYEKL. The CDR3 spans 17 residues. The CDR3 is CASSLSPTKGLSYEQYF.

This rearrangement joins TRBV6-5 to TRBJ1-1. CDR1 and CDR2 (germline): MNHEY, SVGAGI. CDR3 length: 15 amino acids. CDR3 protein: CASSSFTGRSTEAFF.

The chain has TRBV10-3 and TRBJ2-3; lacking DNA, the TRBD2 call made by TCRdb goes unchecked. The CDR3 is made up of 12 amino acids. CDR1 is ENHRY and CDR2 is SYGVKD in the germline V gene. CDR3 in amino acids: CATRGLADTQYF.